This is a list of T cell receptor beta chains from one sample in a study of cytomegalovirus exposure and HLA in healthy donors. Only in-frame clones appear in the TCRdb table, and some are missing; sequencing was by immunoSEQ multiplex PCR. The sample has some 150,000 clones, about 80% seen once; the top ten hold roughly 3.5%. The sample consisted of PBMCs. These receptors were collected from a young man in good health and CMV-seropositive. CDR3s include the opening cysteine and the closing phenylalanine or tryptophan. Each record gives: clone size, V gene, D gene, CDR3 length, J gene, CDR3 DNA, CDR3 protein. The D gene is left open where the match is weak. Clone size, where shown, is once, few, many, or a class for clones that have expanded.

abundance: once; v_gene: TRBV7-7; d_gene: -; len: 17; j_gene: TRBJ1-6; CDR3nt: TGTGCCAGCAGCCCCCCTCGGGGGGCCAACTATAATTCACCCCTCCACTTT; CDR3aa: CASSPPRGANYNSPLHF
abundance: once; v_gene: TRBV14; d_gene: -; len: 16; j_gene: TRBJ2-2; CDR3nt: TGTGCCAGCAGCCAAGTTTCTACCGCGTACACCGGGGAGCTGTTTTTT; CDR3aa: CASSQVSTAYTGELFF
abundance: -; v_gene: TRBV29-1; d_gene: TRBD1; len: 14; j_gene: TRBJ1-5; CDR3nt: TGCAGCGTTGGACAGGGGGCTCCCAATCAGCCCCAGCATTTT; CDR3aa: CSVGQGAPNQPQHF
abundance: -; v_gene: TRBV27; d_gene: TRBD2; len: 16; j_gene: TRBJ2-7; CDR3nt: TGTGCCAGCAGTTACCTAGCTAGCGGGGGGGTATACGAGCAGTACTTC; CDR3aa: CASSYLASGGVYEQYF
abundance: -; v_gene: TRBV7-9; d_gene: TRBD2; len: 15; j_gene: TRBJ2-5; CDR3nt: TGTGCCAGCGGCGGGACTAGCGGACTCCAAGAGACCCAGTACTTC; CDR3aa: CASGGTSGLQETQYF
abundance: -; v_gene: TRBV15; d_gene: -; len: 14; j_gene: TRBJ2-3; CDR3nt: TGTGCCACCAGTGAGGGGGGGGCTACAGATACGCAGTATTTT; CDR3aa: CATSEGGATDTQYF
abundance: -; v_gene: TRBV6-5; d_gene: TRBD2; len: 12; j_gene: TRBJ2-7; CDR3nt: TGTGCCACGACGGGGGGGCTGAACGAGCAGTACTTC; CDR3aa: CATTGGLNEQYF
abundance: -; v_gene: TRBV14; d_gene: TRBD2; len: 16; j_gene: TRBJ2-2; CDR3nt: TGTGCCAGCAGCCGGCATGAGACTAGCGACACCGGGGAGCTGTTTTTT; CDR3aa: CASSRHETSDTGELFF
abundance: -; v_gene: TRBV2; d_gene: TRBD1; len: 14; j_gene: TRBJ2-7; CDR3nt: TGTGCCAGCACTTCTCAGGGGGCGGCCTACGAGCAGTACTTC; CDR3aa: CASTSQGAAYEQYF
abundance: once; v_gene: TRBV27; d_gene: TRBD2; len: 15; j_gene: TRBJ2-3; CDR3nt: TGTGCCAGCACCCGACTAGCGGGGGGCACAGATACGCAGTATTTT; CDR3aa: CASTRLAGGTDTQYF
abundance: -; v_gene: TRBV29-1; d_gene: TRBD1; len: 14; j_gene: TRBJ1-1; CDR3nt: TGCAGCGTTGCTAGGCAGGGGGCATGGAATGAAGCTTTCTTT; CDR3aa: CSVARQGAWNEAFF
abundance: few; v_gene: TRBV4-1; d_gene: TRBD1; len: 14; j_gene: TRBJ1-1; CDR3nt: TGCGCCAGCAGCCACCGGGACAGGGCTACTGAAGCTTTCTTT; CDR3aa: CASSHRDRATEAFF
abundance: few; v_gene: TRBV5-1; d_gene: -; len: 12; j_gene: TRBJ2-5; CDR3nt: TGCGCCAGCAGCGAGCTCCAAGAGACCCAGTACTTC; CDR3aa: CASSELQETQYF
abundance: -; v_gene: TRBV28; d_gene: -; len: 15; j_gene: TRBJ1-5; CDR3nt: TGTGCCAGCAGTCCAGGTACAGGTCTCTATCAGCCCCAGCATTTT; CDR3aa: CASSPGTGLYQPQHF
abundance: few; v_gene: TRBV5-1; d_gene: -; len: 15; j_gene: TRBJ2-7; CDR3nt: TGCGCCAGCAGCTTACAGGGAGACGGAACTTACGAGCAGTACTTC; CDR3aa: CASSLQGDGTYEQYF
abundance: -; v_gene: TRBV7-2; d_gene: -; len: 14; j_gene: TRBJ2-2; CDR3nt: TGTGCCAGCAGCTTAGAACAGGGCACCGGGGAGCTGTTTTTT; CDR3aa: CASSLEQGTGELFF
abundance: -; v_gene: TRBV10-3; d_gene: TRBD1; len: 15; j_gene: TRBJ2-5; CDR3nt: TGTGCCATCAGTGAGTCGGACAGGTTTAGGGAGACCCAGTACTTC; CDR3aa: CAISESDRFRETQYF
abundance: -; v_gene: TRBV29-1; d_gene: -; len: 12; j_gene: TRBJ2-4; CDR3nt: TGCAGCGTAGGGCGGGCCGAAAACATTCAGTACTTC; CDR3aa: CSVGRAENIQYF
abundance: few; v_gene: TRBV4-1; d_gene: TRBD2; len: 15; j_gene: TRBJ2-7; CDR3nt: TGCGCCAGCAGCTACGATAGCGGGGGGGCCTACGAGCAGTACTTC; CDR3aa: CASSYDSGGAYEQYF
abundance: -; v_gene: TRBV5-4; d_gene: -; len: 15; j_gene: TRBJ1-3; CDR3nt: TGTGCCAGCAGCGTTGACAAGTTCTCTGGAAACACCATATATTTT; CDR3aa: CASSVDKFSGNTIYF
abundance: -; v_gene: TRBV6-1; d_gene: TRBD2; len: 17; j_gene: TRBJ2-5; CDR3nt: TGTGCCAGCAGTGAAAGAGGAGCGGGGGGCCTGAAGGAGACCCAGTACTTC; CDR3aa: CASSERGAGGLKETQYF
abundance: -; v_gene: TRBV5-6; d_gene: TRBD2; len: 16; j_gene: TRBJ2-1; CDR3nt: TGTGCCAGCAGCGGGGGACTAGCGGGGACCTACAATGAGCAGTTCTTC; CDR3aa: CASSGGLAGTYNEQFF
abundance: once; v_gene: TRBV5-1; d_gene: -; len: 14; j_gene: TRBJ1-5; CDR3nt: TGTGCCAGCGTAGGGGCAGGGAGCAATCAGCCCCAGCATTTT; CDR3aa: CASVGAGSNQPQHF
abundance: few; v_gene: TRBV29-1; d_gene: TRBD1; len: 13; j_gene: TRBJ1-5; CDR3nt: TGCAGCGTTCCCGACAGGGACAATCAGCCCCAGCATTTT; CDR3aa: CSVPDRDNQPQHF
abundance: -; v_gene: TRBV4-1; d_gene: -; len: 14; j_gene: TRBJ1-2; CDR3nt: TGCGCCAGCAGCCAAGTCTCCGGGGAGCGAGGCTACACCTTC; CDR3aa: CASSQVSGERGYTF
abundance: -; v_gene: TRBV4-1; d_gene: -; len: 13; j_gene: TRBJ2-7; CDR3nt: TGCGCCAGCAGCCAAGGAGCCTCCTGGGAGCAGTACTTC; CDR3aa: CASSQGASWEQYF
abundance: -; v_gene: TRBV25-1; d_gene: -; len: 13; j_gene: TRBJ1-1; CDR3nt: TGTGCCAGCAGTGGTGACATGAACACTGAAGCTTTCTTT; CDR3aa: CASSGDMNTEAFF
abundance: -; v_gene: TRBV7-8; d_gene: -; len: 15; j_gene: TRBJ1-1; CDR3nt: TGTGCCAGCAGCTTAGTTGCAGTAACGAACACTGAAGCTTTCTTT; CDR3aa: CASSLVAVTNTEAFF
abundance: -; v_gene: TRBV28; d_gene: -; len: 14; j_gene: TRBJ2-7; CDR3nt: TGTGCCAGCAGTACCGGGACTGGGCTCTACGAGCAGTACTTC; CDR3aa: CASSTGTGLYEQYF
abundance: -; v_gene: TRBV4-1; d_gene: -; len: 18; j_gene: TRBJ2-7; CDR3nt: TGCGCCAGCAGCCAAGTTCCCTGGCCCGCAACCCAAACCTACGAGCAGTACTTC; CDR3aa: CASSQVPWPATQTYEQYF
abundance: -; v_gene: TRBV11-1; d_gene: -; len: 14; j_gene: TRBJ2-7; CDR3nt: TGTGCCAGCAGCTTAGCTGGGACACCTTACGAGCAGTACTTC; CDR3aa: CASSLAGTPYEQYF
abundance: -; v_gene: TRBV29-1; d_gene: TRBD2; len: 18; j_gene: TRBJ2-3; CDR3nt: TGCAGCGTTGAAGATATGGGACTAGGGCCAGGGTGGATTGGTACGCAGTATTTT; CDR3aa: CSVEDMGLGPGWIGTQYF
abundance: -; v_gene: TRBV6-6; d_gene: TRBD1; len: 12; j_gene: TRBJ2-7; CDR3nt: TGTGCCAGCACAGGGGGATCATACGAGCAGTACTTC; CDR3aa: CASTGGSYEQYF
abundance: -; v_gene: TRBV18; d_gene: -; len: 14; j_gene: TRBJ1-2; CDR3nt: TGTGCCAGCTCACCGTCGCCGGACACCTATGGCTACACCTTC; CDR3aa: CASSPSPDTYGYTF
abundance: many; v_gene: TRBV6-1; d_gene: -; len: 15; j_gene: TRBJ1-5; CDR3nt: TGTGCCAGCAGCGCACAGGCCGCGGGGCATCAGCCCCAGCATTTT; CDR3aa: CASSAQAAGHQPQHF
abundance: once; v_gene: TRBV28; d_gene: -; len: 14; j_gene: TRBJ1-5; CDR3nt: TGTGCCAGCAGTTCTGAGACAGGCCATCGGCCCCAGCATTTT; CDR3aa: CASSSETGHRPQHF
abundance: -; v_gene: TRBV13; d_gene: TRBD2; len: 15; j_gene: TRBJ2-3; CDR3nt: TGTGCCAGCAGCTCGAACGGGGGGGGCACAGATACGCAGTATTTT; CDR3aa: CASSSNGGGTDTQYF
abundance: -; v_gene: TRBV6-6; d_gene: TRBD1; len: 15; j_gene: TRBJ2-2; CDR3nt: TGTGCCAGCAGGCGGGACAGGGGGAACACCGGGGAGCTGTTTTTT; CDR3aa: CASRRDRGNTGELFF
abundance: -; v_gene: TRBV15; d_gene: TRBD1; len: 17; j_gene: TRBJ1-5; CDR3nt: TGTGCCACCAGCAGCGGACAGGGGTTCTATAGCAATCAGCCCCAGCATTTT; CDR3aa: CATSSGQGFYSNQPQHF
abundance: -; v_gene: TRBV7-3; d_gene: TRBD2; len: 16; j_gene: TRBJ2-3; CDR3nt: TGTGCCAGCAGCTTATGGCTAGCGGGAGGCACAGATACGCAGTATTTT; CDR3aa: CASSLWLAGGTDTQYF
abundance: once; v_gene: TRBV6-5; d_gene: TRBD1; len: 14; j_gene: TRBJ1-3; CDR3nt: TGTGCCAGCAGTCGGACAGGGACGGGGAACACCATATATTTT; CDR3aa: CASSRTGTGNTIYF